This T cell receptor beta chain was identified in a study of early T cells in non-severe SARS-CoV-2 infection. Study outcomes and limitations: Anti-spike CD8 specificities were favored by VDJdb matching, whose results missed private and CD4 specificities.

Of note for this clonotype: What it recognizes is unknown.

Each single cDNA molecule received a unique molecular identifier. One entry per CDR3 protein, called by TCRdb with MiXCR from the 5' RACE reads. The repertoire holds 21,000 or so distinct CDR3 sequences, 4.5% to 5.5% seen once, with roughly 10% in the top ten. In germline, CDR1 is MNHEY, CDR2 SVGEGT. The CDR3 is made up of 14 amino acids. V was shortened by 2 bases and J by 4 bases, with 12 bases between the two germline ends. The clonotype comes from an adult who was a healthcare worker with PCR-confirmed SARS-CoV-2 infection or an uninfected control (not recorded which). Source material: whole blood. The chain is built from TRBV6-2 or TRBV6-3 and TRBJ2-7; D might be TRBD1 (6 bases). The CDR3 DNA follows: TGTGCCAGCAGTTACCAGGGGTTCAGGTACGAGCAGTACTTC. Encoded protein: CASSYQGFRYEQYF.